This TCR beta chain was retrieved from a study of OX40 agonist ivuxolimab in advanced cancers. Across the study: Dose-escalation patients had hepatocellular carcinoma, melanoma, renal cell or head and neck cancer.

Repertoires were generated with immunoSEQ multiplex PCR, while TCRdb's copy carries only in-frame clones and drops some. Of tens of thousands of clones listed, more than 80% are singletons. Germline CDR1 SGHTS, CDR2 YDEGEE. The CDR3 is made up of 14 amino acids. V gave up 1 base and J gave up 3 bases, with 10 bases separating them. Notes on this clone: Its specificity is not known.

Study results and limitations: At 0.1 to 3.0 mg/kg, CD4+ and CD8+ blood T cells expanded clonally by week 6. Clonal expansion in partial responders at 0.1-3.0 mg/kg ranked among the lowest.

This material consisted of CD4+ or CD8+ T cells sorted from blood, taken in a trial of the OX40 agonist ivuxolimab. V is TRBV5-8 and J is TRBJ1-2; D remains ambiguous. The receptor's source is an adult with an advanced solid tumor such as melanoma, head and neck, liver or kidney cancer. The CDR3 spells CASSLRLTHYGYTF. In DNA form, the CDR3 reads TGTGCCAGCAGCTTGAGACTTACTCACTATGGCTACACCTTC.